The 12 T cell receptor beta chains below all came from one sample that was sequenced in a study of early T cells in non-severe SARS-CoV-2 infection. TCRdb fed the 5' RACE reads into MiXCR, producing one record per CDR3 protein. The repertoire holds some 110,000 distinct CDR3 sequences, about 15% seen once, with around a fifth in the top ten. Source material: whole blood. The receptors come from an adult who was a healthcare worker with PCR-confirmed SARS-CoV-2 infection or an uninfected control (not recorded which).

The chain carries TRBV9 and TRBJ2-1, with D unclear. The CDR3 totals 14 residues. Per germline, CDR1 SGDLS and CDR2 YYNGEE. V lost 2 bases and J lost 1, with 7 bases in between. CDR3 amino acids: CASSVWSSYNEQFF. CDR3 in DNA: TGTGCCAGCAGCGTCTGGAGTTCCTACAATGAGCAGTTCTTC.

In this sample, this clonotype turned up a few times. The chain has TRBV6-2 or TRBV6-3 and TRBJ1-4, with D possibly matching TRBD1 (5 bases). CDR1 and CDR2 from the germline V gene are MNHEY and SVGEGT. The length of the CDR3 is 15 residues. V lost 7 bases and J 0 bases, leaving 12 bases between the germline ends. The CDR3 DNA follows: TGTGCCAGCAATCCTGACAGCGCAACTAATGAAAAACTGTTTTTT. Translating gives CASNPDSATNEKLFF.

Ten or more counts support this clonotype. The chain uses TRBV4-1 and TRBJ2-3; TRBD1 matches 7 bases. This CDR3 is 16 amino acids long. The J segment lost 0 bases and the V segment lost 2 bases, leaving 5 bases of the junction unmatched. Germline values: CDR1 MGHRA, CDR2 YSYEKL. In DNA form, the CDR3 reads TGCGCCAGCAGCCAAACAGGGGCCTATAGCACAGATACGCAGTATTTT. Translated, it gives CASSQTGAYSTDTQYF.

The chain carries TRBV24-1 and TRBJ2-1; D gene unclear. Germline values: CDR1 KGHDR, CDR2 SFDVKD. This CDR3 is built from 14 residues. Trimming took 3 bases from V and 6 from J, leaving 11 bases between them. Written as DNA, the CDR3 is TGTGCCACCAGTGATGCTCCGCCCCCCAATGAGCAGTTCTTC. Its translation is CATSDAPPPNEQFF.

The chain is built from TRBV20-1 and TRBJ2-5; 7 positions agree with TRBD1. In germline, CDR1 is DFQATT, CDR2 SNEGSKA (reference sequence). CDR3 size: 15 residues. The trim removed 2 bases at V and 5 bases at J, leaving 11 bases unmatched. The CDR3: CSARTKQGNGETQYF. In DNA form, the CDR3 reads TGCAGTGCTAGAACCAAACAGGGGAACGGGGAGACCCAGTACTTC.

This chain links TRBV20-1 with TRBJ2-5; D possibly corresponds to TRBD2 (7 bases). The germline V and J ends were trimmed by 7 bases and 5 bases, with 17 bases remaining between them. Per germline, CDR1 DFQATT and CDR2 SNEGSKA (reference sequence). This CDR3 comprises 13 residues. The CDR3 nucleotides are TGCAGTGTTGGGGGGGCCCGTCATGAGACCCAGTACTTC. Protein: CSVGGARHETQYF.

The J gene is TRBJ1-1, the V gene TRBV7-9; a possible D gene is TRBD1 (5 bases). The germline V and J ends were trimmed by 8 bases and 6 bases, with 16 bases remaining between them. Germline V gene sequence: CDR1 SEHNR, CDR2 FQNEAQ (reference sequence). CDR3 size: 13 residues. CDR3 sequence: CASRRGSGAEAFF. DNA of the CDR3: TGTGCCAGCCGGAGGGGTTCTGGAGCTGAAGCTTTCTTT. The variable domain in full, completed from reference TRBV7-9 and TRBJ1-1, reads DTGVSQNPRHKITKRGQNVTFRCDPISEHNRLYWYRQTLGQGPEFLTYFQNEAQLEKSRLLSDRFSAERPKGSFSTLEIQRTEQGDSAMYLCASRRGSGAEAFFGQGTRLTVV.

V gene TRBV7-9 combines with J gene TRBJ1-4; no reliable D call. The germline V gene encodes CDR1 SEHNR and CDR2 FQNEAQ (reference sequence). V shed 5 bases and J shed 8 bases, with 15 bases lying between them. CDR3 length equals 14 residues. The CDR3, as DNA: TGTGCCAGCAGCCCAATCGGGCGACGCGAAAAACTGTTTTTT. It is translated as CASSPIGRREKLFF.

The V gene is TRBV29-1, the J gene TRBJ2-7; 9 positions match TRBD1. This CDR3 spans 11 amino acids. Looked up from germline, CDR1 is SQVTM and CDR2 is ANQGSEA. The V segment lost 4 bases and the J segment 5 bases; nucleotides outside the gene matches: 0. The DNA of the CDR3 is TGCAGCGTTGGGGACAGGGACGAGCAGTACTTC. It translates to CSVGDRDEQYF.

The rearrangement links TRBV19 to TRBJ2-5; D is unclear. CDR3 size: 13 residues. Germline CDR1 LNHDA, CDR2 SQIVND (reference sequence). Trimming stripped 3 bases from V and 10 bases from J, with 15 bases between. The chain's CDR3 is CASSMTDDWDQYF. CDR3 nucleotide sequence: TGTGCCAGTAGTATGACGGACGATTGGGACCAGTACTTC.

The table lists this clonotype with a few counts. The V gene is TRBV6-1, the J gene TRBJ2-7, with 9 bases that match TRBD2. This CDR3 comprises 14 residues. Germline assignment: CDR1 MNHNS and CDR2 SASEGT. J gave up 4 bases and V 5 bases, and 6 bases lay outside the gene matches. This CDR3 reads CASSRLAGSYEQYF. The CDR3 nucleotides are TGTGCCAGCAGTAGGCTAGCGGGGAGTTACGAGCAGTACTTC.

This clonotype has just a few counts. The CDR3: CASSQDRTAYGYTF. The CDR3 DNA follows: TGTGCCAGCAGCCAAGATCGGACAGCCTATGGCTACACCTTC. The chain links TRBV4-2 to TRBJ1-2; the D gene is possibly TRBD1 (6 bases). Germline loops: CDR1 LGHNA, CDR2 YNFKEQ. CDR3 length: 14 amino acids. With 0 bases removed from V and 4 bases from J, the gap between germline ends came to 9 bases.